This T cell receptor (beta chain) emerged from a study of CXCR3-negative and CXCR3-positive naive CD8 T cells. The authors made the TRB cDNA libraries by 5' RACE using UMI labels. Using the 5' RACE reads, TCRdb records one entry per CDR3 protein without DNA. The repertoire shows about 150,000 distinct CDR3 sequences; the top ten hold roughly 0.27%. Notes on this clonotype: Its antigen is as yet unknown.

General observations from the study: Most assays used freshly isolated PBMCs, as cryopreservation partially reduced CXCR3. CXCR3-expressing naive cells carried TRB CDR3s more hydrophobic than those of CXCR3-negative naive cells. The authors found comparable surface CD5 between naive subsets and inferred TCR strength from TRB CDR3 properties.

CDR1 is LGHNA and CDR2 is YSLEER in the germline V gene. The CDR3 is 18 amino acids. This TCR derives from a human donor in good health. Some clones in this sample may be carry-over from other donors' samples. The gene calls are TRBV4-3 and TRBJ1-2; TCRdb designates TRBD1, a call that cannot be tested without DNA. Material for sequencing was naive CXCR3+ CD8+ T cells from blood. Subset noted: CD45RO-CCR7+CD27+CD95- naive CD8+ T cells expressing CXCR3 (TNR3+). CDR3 sequence reads: CASSQDHFPETGTYGYTF.